The source of this T cell receptor (beta chain) is a study of PD-L1 blockade in urothelial cancer. Across the whole study: The analyses of blood took place 3 weeks (second dose) and 6 weeks after treatment start.

Trimming took off 0 bases at V and 7 bases at J, with 15 bases between the two ends. The CDR3 length is 15 residues. Germline CDR1 MNHNY, CDR2 SVGAGI (reference sequence). Measured with immunoSEQ multiplex PCR; TCRdb has only the in-frame clones, and not every one. The sample carries 70,000 to 75,000 clones, about 85% recorded once. This clone was observed a few times. V gene TRBV6-6 combines with J gene TRBJ1-1; no definite D call. The starting material was PBMCs, obtained around atezolizumab (anti-PD-L1) treatment. The clonotype was recovered from a man between 65 and 85 years old with urothelial cancer. CDR3 nucleotide sequence: TGTGCCAGCAGTTACTCGATCGAACAAAGAAGTGAAGCTTTCTTT. This codes for CASSYSIEQRSEAFF.